This passage covers 21 T cell receptor beta chains from one sample sequenced in a study of blood T cell repertoires in COVID-19. The assay was immunoSEQ multiplex PCR, and TCRdb's table has in-frame clones only and misses some. The data show about 400,000 clones, about 89% seen once. Source material: PBMCs or T cells enriched from blood (not recorded which). The receptors were gathered from a middle-aged man in a cohort exposed to, infected with or recovered from COVID-19 (not recorded which).

J is TRBJ1-4 and V is TRBV25-1, with 10 bases matching TRBD1. Germline values: CDR1 MGHDK, CDR2 SYGVNS. This CDR3 spans 16 amino acids. Trimming removed 1 base from V and 5 bases from J; junction bases left unmatched: 4. The CDR3 DNA is TGTGCCAGCAGTGAATTCCGACAGGGGGCGAATGAAAAACTGTTTTTT. Its translation is CASSEFRQGANEKLFF. The full variable domain, with the rest looked up from reference TRBV25-1 and TRBJ1-4, is EADIYQTPRYLVIGTGKKITLECSQTMGHDKMYWYQQDPGMELHLIHYSYGVNSTEKGDLSSESTVSRIRTEHFPLTLESARPSHTSQYLCASSEFRQGANEKLFFGSGTQLSVL.

The genes are TRBV3-1 (or the pseudogene TRBV3-2) and TRBJ2-7; 10 bases are shared with TRBD2. The V gene's germline CDR1 is LGHDT and CDR2 YNNKEL (reference sequence). The CDR3 loop spans 13 amino acids. V trimming: 4 bases; J trimming: 5 bases; junction bases outside the gene matches: 2. The chain's CDR3 is CASSRTSGNEQYF. CDR3 coding DNA: TGTGCCAGCAGCCGAACTAGCGGGAACGAGCAGTACTTC.

This chain joins TRBV6-5 and TRBJ2-1; 11 nucleotides agree with TRBD2. The J segment lost 10 bases and the V segment lost 8 bases, leaving 7 bases of the junction unmatched. This CDR3 spans 13 amino acids. Germline V gene data show CDR1 as MNHEY and CDR2 as SVGAGI. CDR3 sequence (DNA): TGTGCCAGCTTAGCGGGAGGGCCTTGGGAGCAGTTCTTC. Encoded protein: CASLAGGPWEQFF.

The genes are TRBV5-1 and TRBJ2-7, with 8 bases matching TRBD1. CDR3 length: 16 amino acids. The V and J ends lost 2 bases and 0 bases, in that order; junction bases with no gene match: 7. The germline gives CDR1 SGHRS, CDR2 YFSETQ. CDR3 DNA: TGCGCCAGCAGCTTCTTGACAGGGGAAAGCTCCTACGAGCAGTACTTC. Residues: CASSFLTGESSYEQYF.

The J gene is TRBJ2-6, the V gene TRBV6-2 or TRBV6-3; weak D call: TRBD1 (5 bases). The CDR3 has 15 amino acids. Trimming took off 2 bases at V and 4 bases at J, with 9 bases between the two ends. Germline CDR1 MNHEY, CDR2 SVGEGT. The CDR3, as DNA: TGTGCCAGCAGTTACCCGACAGCCGGGGCCAACGTCCTGACTTTC. Translated, it gives CASSYPTAGANVLTF.

A few counts support this clone. The rearrangement uses TRBV5-1 and TRBJ1-6; no definite D call. The CDR3 extends over 14 amino acids. V lost 5 bases and J 7 bases, leaving 13 bases between the germline ends. Germline V gene sequence: CDR1 SGHRS, CDR2 YFSETQ. The CDR3 here is CASRGEGRNSPLHF. CDR3 DNA sequence: TGCGCCAGCAGGGGAGAGGGAAGGAATTCACCCCTCCACTTT.

V is TRBV18 and J is TRBJ2-7; 7 nucleotides match TRBD1. J gave up 4 bases and V 3 bases, and 9 bases lay outside the gene matches. Germline CDR1 KGHSH, CDR2 LQKENI. CDR3 length equals 15 residues. The CDR3 here is CASSPSTGNQYEQYF. The CDR3 DNA is TGTGCCAGCTCACCCTCGACAGGGAATCAGTACGAGCAGTACTTC.

To note about this clone: The limits of the CDR3 on the DNA are not certain, so only TCRdb's listed CDR3 is given. J is TRBJ2-4 and V is TRBV6-5; TRBD1 was called by the table and not checked on the DNA. The V gene's germline CDR1 is MNHEY and CDR2 SVGAGI. The CDR3 length is 14 residues, termini included. The CDR3 sequence is CASSSSDRQNIQYF.

Note on this clone: In the same sample, other DNA sequences code for this CDR3. The V and J genes are TRBV2 and TRBJ2-7; D uncertain. V lost 2 bases, J lost 3 bases, and 8 bases lay in between. This CDR3 has 13 residues. The germline V gene has CDR1 SNHLY and CDR2 FYNNEI. The CDR3 bases are TGTGCCAGCAGTGAATGGCACAGCTACGAGCAGTACTTC. Its translation is CASSEWHSYEQYF. The complete variable domain, with remaining parts taken from reference TRBV2 and TRBJ2-7, reads EPEVTQTPSHQVTQMGQEVILRCVPISNHLYFYWYRQILGQKVEFLVSFYNNEISEKSEIFDDQFSVERPDGSNFTLKIRSTKLEDSAMYFCASSEWHSYEQYFGPGTRLTVT.

This clone appeared a few times. This chain connects TRBV2 to TRBJ2-1; D is uncertain. Trimming stripped 7 bases from V and 4 bases from J, with 5 bases between. This CDR3 is 11 amino acids long. CDR1 and CDR2 from the germline V gene are SNHLY and FYNNEI. The CDR3 DNA reads as TGTGCCAGCACACTGTACAATGAGCAGTTCTTC. Protein product: CASTLYNEQFF.

This clone was found once. The V gene is TRBV20-1, the J gene TRBJ2-1, with D perhaps matching TRBD2 (6 bases). Trimming removed 6 bases from V and 10 bases from J, with 13 bases in between. Germline CDR1 reads DFQATT; CDR2 reads SNEGSKA (reference sequence). The CDR3 loop spans 11 amino acids. CDR3 residues: CSAKLAVEQFF. CDR3 bases: TGCAGTGCGAAACTAGCTGTAGAGCAGTTCTTC.

This clone was counted a few times. The chain recombines TRBV27 with TRBJ2-2, with 8 bases that match TRBD1. The trim removed 6 bases at V and 1 base at J, leaving 4 bases unmatched. Germline-derived CDR1 and CDR2 are MNHEY and SMNVEV (reference sequence). The CDR3 runs 15 residues. The CDR3 nucleotides read TGTGCCAGCAGAAAGGGACAGGAGAACACCGGGGAGCTGTTTTTT. This codes for CASRKGQENTGELFF.

The V gene is TRBV5-1, the J gene TRBJ1-2; perhaps TRBD1 as D (6 bases). Trimming removed 6 bases at V and 0 bases at J, with 12 bases between. CDR1 is SGHRS, CDR2 YFSETQ, per germline. CDR3 size: 14 residues. The CDR3 loop reads CASNQGTSNYGYTF. CDR3 bases: TGCGCCAGCAATCAGGGGACCTCTAACTATGGCTACACCTTC.

The chain recombines TRBV29-1 with TRBJ2-1, with 8 bases lining up with TRBD2. There are 14 residues in the CDR3. J lost 4 bases, V lost 6 bases, and 8 bases had no gene match. Germline CDR1 and CDR2: SQVTM and ANQGSEA. CDR3 sequence: CSVKVVAGYNEQFF. For the CDR3, the DNA is TGCAGCGTGAAGGTGGTAGCGGGGTACAATGAGCAGTTCTTC.

This chain links TRBV5-6 with TRBJ2-3; D is unclear. CDR3 length equals 15 residues. V gave up 4 bases and J gave up 0 bases, with 12 bases separating them. Germline assignment: CDR1 SGHDT and CDR2 YYEEEE. The CDR3 region is CASSARMTSTDTQYF. In DNA, the CDR3 is TGTGCCAGCAGCGCACGGATGACTAGCACAGATACGCAGTATTTT. Together with reference TRBV5-6 and TRBJ2-3, the CDR3 gives the full variable domain: DAGVTQSPTHLIKTRGQQVTLRCSPKSGHDTVSWYQQALGQGPQFIFQYYEEEERQRGNFPDRFSGHQFPNYSSELNVNALLLGDSALYLCASSARMTSTDTQYFGPGTRLTVL.

The V and J genes are TRBV5-4 and TRBJ2-5; 8 bases map to TRBD1. V shed 4 bases and J 4 bases; nucleotides not matched to a gene: 3. Germline V lookup: CDR1 SGHNT, CDR2 YYREEE (reference sequence). CDR3 size: 13 residues. The CDR3 coding sequence is TGTGCCAGCAGCCGGACAGGGATAGAGACCCAGTACTTC. This codes for CASSRTGIETQYF.

The chain uses TRBV6-4 and TRBJ2-1, with 11 bases matching TRBD2. Germline V gene lookup returns CDR1 MRHNA and CDR2 SNTAGT. The CDR3 is 15 residues long. The trim removed 5 bases at V and 5 bases at J, leaving 5 bases unmatched. This CDR3 is CASSPGLADNNEQFF. DNA of the CDR3: TGTGCCAGCAGTCCGGGACTAGCGGACAACAATGAGCAGTTCTTC.

This clone was counted between two and nine times. V gene TRBV30 combines with J gene TRBJ2-3; D possibly corresponds to TRBD1 (6 bases). CDR3 length: 14 residues. With 3 bases removed from V and 2 bases from J, the gap between germline ends came to 12 bases. CDR1 and CDR2 from the germline V gene are GTSNPN and SVGIG (reference sequence). The CDR3 spells CAWSLGQNTDTQYF. CDR3 coding DNA: TGTGCCTGGAGCCTCGGACAGAACACAGATACGCAGTATTTT.

V gene TRBV18 combines with J gene TRBJ1-5; TRBD1 might be the D (5 bases). The V gene lost 3 bases and the J gene lost 0 bases, with 12 bases spanning the gap. Germline V gene data show CDR1 as KGHSH and CDR2 as LQKENI. The length of the CDR3 is 16 residues. The chain's CDR3 is CASSPATAYSNQPQHF. The CDR3 DNA reads as TGTGCCAGCTCACCCGCGACAGCATATAGCAATCAGCCCCAGCATTTT.

This rearrangement joins TRBV6-2 or TRBV6-3 to TRBJ1-4; 7 positions agree with TRBD1. V shed 5 bases, J shed 7 bases, and the junction held 10 bases outside the gene matches. The germline V gene encodes CDR1 MNHEY and CDR2 SVGEGT. The CDR3 is made up of 15 amino acids. The CDR3 loop reads CASSKDRQGGEKLFF. The CDR3 nucleotides read TGTGCCAGCAGTAAAGACCGACAGGGAGGTGAAAAACTGTTTTTT.

CDR3 sequence (DNA): TGTGCCAGCAGCTCAGGACTAGCGGGAACGGTACGCGATGAGCAGTTCTTC. Translating it yields CASSSGLAGTVRDEQFF. This chain links TRBV11-3 with TRBJ2-1, with 12 bases fitting TRBD2. V shed 4 bases, J shed 8 bases, and the junction held 12 bases outside the gene matches. The germline V gene has CDR1 SGHNT and CDR2 YENEEA. The CDR3 is 17 residues long.